This T cell receptor (beta chain) is drawn from a study of T cells in narcolepsy. Study outcomes and limitations: Some memory CD4+ repertoires had no autoreactive clone sequences. HCRT-specific and TRIB2-specific autoreactive clonotypes appeared among same-patient CSF and blood CD4+ clonotypes. Blood of same and different patients, but not healthy controls, reportedly held recurring autoreactive clonotypes.

Germline V gene data show CDR1 as SNHLY and CDR2 as FYNNEI. V lost 5 bases to trimming and J lost 0 bases, with 7 bases between them. The CDR3 sequence is 14 residues long. Using immunoSEQ multiplex PCR, the repertoire was profiled, and TCRdb retains in-frame clones only, with some absent. The sample lists fewer than 35,000 clones, roughly four fifths occurring once. In regard to this clone: The antigen remains unidentified.

This TCR was recovered from a human donor with narcolepsy. The chain uses TRBV2 and TRBJ1-4; no reliable D call. The sequenced material came from CD45RA- memory CD4+ T cells from PBMCs. The DNA for the CDR3 is TGTGCCAGCAGTCTAGGGTCAACTAATGAAAAACTGTTTTTT. Translated, it gives CASSLGSTNEKLFF. The full variable domain, completed using reference TRBV2 and TRBJ1-4, is EPEVTQTPSHQVTQMGQEVILRCVPISNHLYFYWYRQILGQKVEFLVSFYNNEISEKSEIFDDQFSVERPDGSNFTLKIRSTKLEDSAMYFCASSLGSTNEKLFFGSGTQLSVL.